The 30 T cell receptor beta chains below come from one sample, sequenced in a study of glioma-infiltrating T cells after dendritic cell vaccination. Time point described: after dendritic cell vaccination, including at tumor progression/relapse. The table came from immunoSEQ multiplex PCR; TCRdb's copy has only in-frame clones and leaves some out. The repertoire consists of just under 100,000 clones, with around 80% occurring once and the leading ten covering around 5.4%. The material was blood, obtained after dendritic cell vaccination. The receptor source for this set is a human donor with glioblastoma.

The CDR3 coding sequence is TGCAGCGTCCCGGGACTAGCGGGAGCGTATGAGCAGTTCTTC. Translated: CSVPGLAGAYEQFF. V gene TRBV29-1 combines with J gene TRBJ2-1; 14 bases are shared with TRBD2. CDR3 length equals 14 residues. The junction had 6 bases not matched to a gene; V was cut back by 6 bases and J by 8 bases. Germline V gene lookup returns CDR1 SQVTM and CDR2 ANQGSEA.

The rearrangement joins TRBV10-3 to TRBJ2-7; 9 bases align to TRBD1. CDR1 and CDR2 (germline): ENHRY, SYGVKD. The V gene end was trimmed by 4 bases and the J gene end by 0 bases; junction bases not matched to a gene: 4. The CDR3 consists of 15 residues. In DNA form, the CDR3 reads TGTGCCATCAGTGGAGGACAGGGGTTCTCCTACGAGCAGTACTTC. This translates into CAISGGQGFSYEQYF.

The chain couples TRBV19 to TRBJ1-1; 8 bases match TRBD1. The CDR3 is 14 amino acids. Trimming removed 5 bases from V and 7 bases from J; junction bases left unmatched: 9. Germline-derived CDR1 and CDR2 are LNHDA and SQIVND (reference sequence). The chain's CDR3 is CASSVVTGESEAFF. The CDR3 DNA follows: TGTGCCAGTAGTGTAGTGACAGGGGAAAGTGAAGCTTTCTTT.

The chain carries TRBV6-1 and TRBJ1-2; D call uncertain. CDR3 length: 11 amino acids. V was pared by 8 bases and J by 4 bases, with 8 bases between. Per the germline V gene, CDR1 is MNHNS and CDR2 is SASEGT. The CDR3 loop reads CASALAYGYTF. CDR3 DNA sequence: TGTGCCAGCGCGCTCGCCTATGGCTACACCTTC.

The chain couples TRBV10-3 to TRBJ1-1, with 9 bases that match TRBD1. The germline V gene has CDR1 ENHRY and CDR2 SYGVKD. After removal of 2 bases from V and 11 bases from J, the junction contained 6 bases not matched to a gene. This CDR3 contains 13 residues. CDR3 amino acids: CAISEEQGARAFF. The CDR3 nucleotides read TGTGCCATCAGTGAGGAACAGGGGGCAAGGGCTTTCTTT.

This sequence joins TRBV5-1 and TRBJ2-1, with 7 bases lining up with TRBD2. The germline V gene has CDR1 SGHRS and CDR2 YFSETQ. This CDR3 has 15 amino acids. V lost 1 base and J lost 8; bases outside the gene matches: 9. The CDR3: CASSLFMREGDEQFF. The CDR3 bases are TGCGCCAGCAGCTTGTTCATGAGGGAGGGCGATGAGCAGTTCTTC. Filled out from reference TRBV5-1 and TRBJ2-1, the complete variable domain reads KAGVTQTPRYLIKTRGQQVTLSCSPISGHRSVSWYQQTPGQGLQFLFEYFSETQRNKGNFPGRFSGRQFSNSRSEMNVSTLELGDSALYLCASSLFMREGDEQFFGPGTRLTVL.

This clone was counted a few times. Likely a read error: the CDR3 ends without its conserved phenylalanine or tryptophan. Because the CDR3's place on the DNA is in doubt, the DNA is left out and the CDR3 is given as listed by TCRdb. The V call is TRBV20-1, the J call TRBJ1-1; TRBD1, the D gene given by the table, was not confirmed from the DNA. Germline V lookup: CDR1 DFQATT, CDR2 SNEGSKA (reference sequence). The CDR3 region is 11 residues in length, termini included. The CDR3 loop reads CSARAAGTEYL.

CDR3 sequence (DNA): TGCGCCAGCAGCTTGTATCGTCGACAGTTTGGTAGGTCGGCTGAAAAACTGTTTTTT. This translates into CASSLYRRQFGRSAEKLFF. V is TRBV5-1 and J is TRBJ1-4; a possible D gene is TRBD1 (5 bases). CDR3 length: 19 amino acids. The V end lost 1 base, the J end lost 7 bases, and 26 bases lay between the germline ends. Looked up from germline, CDR1 is SGHRS and CDR2 is YFSETQ.

This chain links TRBV5-4 with TRBJ2-7; TRBD1 matches at 7 bases. V lost 4 bases and J lost 6; bases outside the gene matches: 10. Germline-derived CDR1 and CDR2 are SGHNT and YYREEE (reference sequence). The CDR3 is 14 residues long. CDR3 amino acids: CASSPYGTVLEQYF. The DNA of the CDR3 is TGTGCCAGCAGCCCGTACGGGACAGTGCTCGAGCAGTACTTC.

The chain carries TRBV9 and TRBJ2-1; 8 bases match TRBD2. CDR1 is SGDLS and CDR2 is YYNGEE in the germline V gene. CDR3 length: 16 amino acids. V lost 4 bases to trimming and J lost 7 bases; unmatched junction nucleotides: 13. The CDR3 region has the DNA TGTGCCAGCAGCATTTCGACTAGCGAGAAGGTGAATGAGCAGTTCTTC. It encodes CASSISTSEKVNEQFF.

The chain employs TRBV6-5 and TRBJ1-3; no firm D call. CDR1 is MNHEY and CDR2 is SVGAGI in the germline V gene. The CDR3 spans 15 residues. The V and J ends lost 6 bases and 1 base respectively, with 13 bases between them. CDR3 protein: CASSGTGSSGNTIYF. DNA for the CDR3: TGTGCCAGCAGCGGTACGGGGTCTTCTGGAAACACCATATATTTT.

The chain is built from TRBV21-1 and TRBJ2-7; the table's D call TRBD1 went unverified against the DNA. TRBV21-1 is reported as a pseudogene. This CDR3 has 14 residues. The CDR3 sequence is CASRIGQSSYEQYF. CDR3 DNA: TGTGCCAGCAGGATCGGACAGAGCTCCTACGAGCAGTACTTC.

This clone was observed once. This chain joins TRBV30 and TRBJ2-7; TRBD2 matches at 10 bases. The CDR3 is 15 amino acids. Germline loops: CDR1 GTSNPN, CDR2 SVGIG (reference sequence). Trimming took 2 bases from V and 2 from J; bases not matched to a gene: 6. The CDR3 is CAWSPSSGGPYEQYF. CDR3 DNA: TGTGCCTGGAGTCCCTCTAGCGGGGGTCCCTACGAGCAGTACTTC.

V gene TRBV15 combines with J gene TRBJ2-7, with 7 bases aligning to TRBD2. Trimming took 5 bases from V and 5 from J; bases not matched to a gene: 12. This CDR3 spans 15 amino acids. The germline V gene has CDR1 LNHNV and CDR2 YYDKDF (reference sequence). CDR3 residues: CATSRPGGKVDEQYF. Here the CDR3 DNA reads TGTGCCACCAGCCGACCGGGAGGCAAGGTGGACGAGCAGTACTTC.

The chain uses TRBV29-1 and TRBJ2-1; 7 nucleotides line up with TRBD1. V dropped 3 bases and J dropped 2; count of bases not matched to a gene: 7. Germline CDR1 and CDR2: SQVTM and ANQGSEA. This CDR3 region has 15 residues. CDR3 amino acids: CSVERGQGAYNEQFF. The CDR3, as DNA: TGCAGCGTTGAGAGGGGGCAGGGGGCCTACAATGAGCAGTTCTTC.

V and J are TRBV28 and TRBJ1-2, with D possibly TRBD1 on 6 matching bases. There are 13 residues in the CDR3. Trimming stripped 6 bases from V and 4 bases from J, with 12 bases between. The germline gives CDR1 MDHEN, CDR2 SYDVKM. CDR3 nucleotide sequence: TGTGCCAGCAGCCAGAGGGGGACCTATGGCTACACCTTC. Its protein is CASSQRGTYGYTF.

This clone has more than one count but fewer than ten. The V call is TRBV28, the J call TRBJ2-3; D not resolved. CDR1 and CDR2 (germline): MDHEN, SYDVKM. The V and J ends lost 2 bases and 7 bases respectively, with 7 bases between them. The CDR3 totals 12 residues. DNA of the CDR3: TGTGCCAGCAGTTTAGACTCCAATACGCAGTATTTT. Its protein is CASSLDSNTQYF.

This chain links TRBV12-5 with TRBJ1-2, with TRBD1 as a possible D gene (6 bases). The germline V gene encodes CDR1 LGHNT and CDR2 FRNRAP. The CDR3 length is 14 residues. V dropped 0 bases and J dropped 7 bases, with 12 bases sitting between them. Here the CDR3 DNA reads TGTGCTAGTGGTTTGGTCGGGGGGGCGGGTGGCTACACCTTC. Protein: CASGLVGGAGGYTF. Supplemented by reference TRBV12-5 and TRBJ1-2, the full variable domain reads DARVTQTPRHKVTEMGQEVTMRCQPILGHNTVFWYRQTMMQGLELLAYFRNRAPLDDSGMPKDRFSAEMPDATLATLKIQPSEPRDSAVYFCASGLVGGAGGYTFGSGTRLTVV.

The chain recombines TRBV14 with TRBJ2-7; 9 nucleotides match TRBD1. CDR1 is SGHDN, CDR2 FVKESK, per germline. This CDR3 spans 16 amino acids. V was pared by 1 base and J by 2 bases, with 6 bases of the junction left unmatched. The CDR3 DNA sequence: TGTGCCAGCAGCCAAGTCTCGGGACAGGGCGCCTACGAGCAGTACTTC. Translating it yields CASSQVSGQGAYEQYF.

To note about this clone: The same CDR3 arises from other DNA sequences in this sample as well. The chain recombines TRBV15 with TRBJ2-2; TRBD2 is a possible D gene (6 bases). The germline CDR1 and CDR2 sequences are LNHNV and YYDKDF (reference sequence). V shed 5 bases and J shed 2 bases, with 12 bases lying between them. The CDR3 has 15 amino acids. The CDR3 here is CATSRGGTNTGELFF. CDR3 sequence (DNA): TGTGCCACCAGCCGGGGCGGGACTAACACCGGGGAGCTGTTTTTT.

The chain recombines TRBV27 with TRBJ1-2, with D hard to call. The CDR3 runs to 16 residues. Looked up from germline, CDR1 is MNHEY and CDR2 is SMNVEV (reference sequence). V gave up 3 bases and J gave up 0 bases, with 14 bases separating them. The CDR3 here is CASSFMGRSANYGYTF. CDR3 in DNA: TGTGCCAGCAGTTTCATGGGGAGATCAGCTAACTATGGCTACACCTTC.

The V gene is TRBV5-6, the J gene TRBJ1-6; the match to TRBD1 covers 8 bases. This CDR3 has 16 amino acids. The V gene's germline CDR1 is SGHDT and CDR2 YYEEEE. V shed 1 base, J shed 8 bases, and the junction held 8 bases outside the gene matches. CDR3 in DNA: TGTGCCAGCAGCTTGAGGACCGGGACAGGTGATTCACCCCTCCACTTT. It specifies CASSLRTGTGDSPLHF. The entire variable domain, with the rest obtained from reference TRBV5-6 and TRBJ1-6, is as follows: DAGVTQSPTHLIKTRGQQVTLRCSPKSGHDTVSWYQQALGQGPQFIFQYYEEEERQRGNFPDRFSGHQFPNYSSELNVNALLLGDSALYLCASSLRTGTGDSPLHFGNGTRLTVT.

The V and J genes are TRBV11-2 and TRBJ1-2; 9 nucleotides align to TRBD1. The CDR3 loop spans 14 amino acids. CDR1 is SGHAT and CDR2 is FQNNGV in the germline V gene. V gave up 0 bases and J gave up 8 bases; unmatched junction bases: 4. CDR3 sequence reads: CASSLDTGGSGYTF. The CDR3 nucleotides read TGTGCCAGCAGCTTAGACACAGGGGGCAGCGGCTACACCTTC.

J is TRBJ2-2 and V is TRBV6-1; no firm D call. Trimming shortened V by 4 bases and J by 1 base, and 7 bases separated the two germline ends. The CDR3 has 14 residues. Germline V lookup: CDR1 MNHNS, CDR2 SASEGT. CDR3 nucleotides: TGTGCCAGCAGTGGAGGTCAGAACACCGGGGAGCTGTTTTTT. It is translated as CASSGGQNTGELFF.

Written as DNA, the CDR3 is TGTGCCAGCCGAGACAGGGATGAAGCTTTCTTT. This translates into CASRDRDEAFF. The rearrangement joins TRBV7-9 to TRBJ1-1; 7 positions match TRBD1. Germline CDR1 reads SEHNR; CDR2 reads FQNEAQ (reference sequence). The CDR3 has 11 amino acids. V dropped 8 bases and J dropped 7; count of bases not matched to a gene: 4.

The chain combines TRBV29-1 with TRBJ2-5, with TRBD1 matching over 7 bases. The J call is in doubt because the DNA end fits TRBJ2-7 better. The CDR3 contains 13 residues. Germline CDR1 and CDR2: SQVTM and ANQGSEA. CDR3 DNA sequence: TGCAGCGTTGGGCAGGGGGTAAGTTACGAGCAGTACTTC. It translates to CSVGQGVSYEQYF.

This clone was found once. The chain uses TRBV4-2 and TRBJ2-1; maybe TRBD2 (6 bases). Germline CDR1 reads LGHNA; CDR2 reads YNFKEQ. CDR3 length equals 14 residues. V lost 0 bases to trimming and J lost 11 bases, with 14 bases between them. Here the CDR3 DNA reads TGTGCCAGCAGCCAAGATGAAAGCGGGCGCCAGCAGTTCTTC. It specifies CASSQDESGRQQFF.

The sample holds a few counts of this clone. V is TRBV27 and J is TRBJ1-3; D perhaps matches TRBD1 (6 bases). V gave up 9 bases and J gave up 0 bases, with 18 bases separating them. The CDR3 spans 16 residues. Germline CDR1 reads MNHEY; CDR2 reads SMNVEV (reference sequence). CDR3 DNA sequence: TGTGCCAGGACGACAGGAACAGATTACTCTGGAAACACCATATATTTT. It is translated as CARTTGTDYSGNTIYF.

The chain employs TRBV4-1 and TRBJ2-5; 7 bases line up with TRBD2. Germline V CDR1 and CDR2: MGHRA, YSYEKL. V was pared by 3 bases and J by 5 bases, with 3 bases of the junction left unmatched. This CDR3 is built from 13 residues. The CDR3 sequence is CASSQAGRETQYF. CDR3 bases: TGCGCCAGCAGCCAGGCCGGGAGGGAGACCCAGTACTTC.

This chain's CDR3 is CSVESQEGTDTQYF. In DNA form, the CDR3 reads TGCAGCGTCGAGAGCCAGGAGGGCACAGATACGCAGTATTTT. The chain couples TRBV29-1 to TRBJ2-3; tentatively, D is TRBD2 (5 bases). V dropped 6 bases and J dropped 1 base, with 14 bases sitting between them. Germline CDR1 reads SQVTM; CDR2 reads ANQGSEA. The CDR3 sequence is 14 residues long.